This TCR beta chain was identified during a study of T cells in Graves' hyperthyroidism and ophthalmopathy. Study-wide background: Peripheral blood was collected at initial diagnosis, before any treatment. Study-level points and caveats: In validation, the model predicted ophthalmopathy. These predictions came a median about 6.5 months before onset.

Amplified regions were TCR beta CDR3 sequences from RNA transcripts. First-round RT-PCR targeting the TCR CDR3 was performed with the HTBI primer set. TCRdb passed the multiplex PCR reads through MiXCR, listing each CDR3 protein once. The data show 350,000 or so distinct CDR3 sequences, 15% to 20% seen once. Per the germline V gene, CDR1 is MGHDK and CDR2 is SYGVNS. There are 14 residues in the CDR3. The V end was cut by 2 bases, the J end by 3 bases, with 7 bases between. Patients affected by ophthalmopathy presented a Clinical Activity Score of at least 3, a NOSPECS grade of at least 4, and disease duration below 3 months. Exclusions: uncontrolled infection, other autoimmune disease, pregnancy, lactation. In this sample, this clonotype turned up many times. The antigen remains undetermined.

The chain carries TRBV25-1 and TRBJ2-2; D gene ambiguous. The source of this sequence is a woman aged 35 to 49 with Graves' ophthalmopathy. Sequencing input: blood. CDR3 protein: CASSEGRDTGELFF. The DNA of the CDR3 is TGTGCCAGCAGTGAAGGAAGGGACACCGGGGAGCTGTTTTTT.